The 8 T cell receptor beta chains presented below share a single source sample, sequenced in a study of OX40 agonist ivuxolimab in advanced cancers. This table comes from immunoSEQ multiplex PCR, and its TCRdb copy is limited to in-frame clones, with some not included. Of about 52,000 clones detected, roughly 92% appear once; the ten largest clones hold approximately 12%. Specimen: CD4+ or CD8+ T cells sorted from blood, collected in a trial of the OX40 agonist ivuxolimab. These receptor sequences come from an adult with an advanced solid tumor such as melanoma, head and neck, liver or kidney cancer.

V is TRBV10-3 and J is TRBJ2-3; tentative D call: TRBD1 (6 bases). In germline, CDR1 is ENHRY, CDR2 SYGVKD. This CDR3 has 14 amino acids. The V end lost 4 bases, the J end lost 3 bases, and 11 bases lay between the germline ends. The CDR3 nucleotides are TGTGCCATCAGTGCCCTGACAGGTACAGATACGCAGTATTTT. It translates to CAISALTGTDTQYF.

Of note for this clone: Sequence at one end of the junction differs from germline and may be a read error. J is TRBJ1-5 and V is TRBV4-1, with D unresolved. Germline loops: CDR1 MGHRA, CDR2 YSYEKL. The CDR3 totals 13 residues. The CDR3 region is CASSQAINKPQHF. CDR3 sequence (DNA): TGCGCCAGCAGCCAAGCTATCAATAAGCCCCAGCATTTT.

This sequence joins TRBV11-3 and TRBJ1-1; D is ambiguous. Trimming shortened V by 5 bases and J by 2 bases, and 18 bases separated the two germline ends. Germline CDR1 is SGHNT and CDR2 is YENEEA. This CDR3 is built from 16 residues. As DNA, the CDR3 is TGTGCCAGCAGCCCGGATGGAGGCCAGCCTAACACTGAAGCTTTCTTT. Encoded protein: CASSPDGGQPNTEAFF. The full variable domain, completed using reference TRBV11-3 and TRBJ1-1, is EAGVVQSPRYKIIEKKQPVAFWCNPISGHNTLYWYLQNLGQGPELLIRYENEEAVDDSQLPKDRFSAERLKGVDSTLKIQPAELGDSAVYLCASSPDGGQPNTEAFFGQGTRLTVV.

This chain uses TRBV28 with TRBJ2-6; D not resolved. Per the germline V gene, CDR1 is MDHEN and CDR2 is SYDVKM. The CDR3 consists of 19 residues. V was pared by 1 base and J by 0 bases, with 16 bases between. CDR3 DNA: TGTGCCAGCAGTTTATTAGGCGTAAGGATTAGCTCTGGGGCCAACGTCCTGACTTTC. Encoded protein: CASSLLGVRISSGANVLTF.

The genes are TRBV19 and TRBJ2-3, with D maybe TRBD2 (6 bases). V lost 6 bases to trimming and J lost 10 bases, with 17 bases between them. The CDR3 consists of 13 residues. Germline V gene lookup returns CDR1 LNHDA and CDR2 SQIVND (reference sequence). The CDR3 DNA reads TGTGCCAGTAGGATGACTAGTTATAGCGCGCAGTATTTT. Its translation is CASRMTSYSAQYF.

Of note for this clone: The sample contains more than one DNA sequence encoding this CDR3. The chain employs TRBV9 and TRBJ2-7, with 7 bases lining up with TRBD2. V dropped 0 bases and J dropped 0; count of bases not matched to a gene: 0. Germline-derived CDR1 and CDR2 are SGDLS and YYNGEE. The CDR3 runs to 14 residues. The CDR3 DNA follows: TGTGCCAGCAGCGTAGGCGGGAGCTCCTACGAGCAGTACTTC. Translation: CASSVGGSSYEQYF.

This clone was counted once. The CDR3 here is CSVPPTTGAIGYTF. The DNA for the CDR3 is TGCAGCGTTCCTCCTACGACAGGGGCCATTGGCTACACCTTC. The chain uses TRBV29-1 and TRBJ1-2, with 8 positions matching TRBD1. The length of the CDR3 is 14 residues. The germline V gene has CDR1 SQVTM and CDR2 ANQGSEA. The V and J ends lost 5 bases and 7 bases, in that order; junction bases with no gene match: 12.

The J gene is TRBJ2-2, the V gene TRBV4-3; 9 bases fit TRBD2. The CDR3 contains 19 residues. The germline gives CDR1 LGHNA, CDR2 YSLEER. J was trimmed by 2 bases and V by 2 bases; bases with no gene match: 12. This CDR3 reads CASSQPLAGRFSNTGELFF. For the CDR3, the DNA is TGCGCCAGCAGCCAACCCCTAGCGGGAAGGTTTAGTAACACCGGGGAGCTGTTTTTT.